This TCR beta chain is drawn from a study of Graves' ophthalmopathy and Graves' hyperthyroidism. Amplified TCR beta CDR3 regions were obtained using RNA transcripts as template. The workflow started with a first-round RT-PCR run with HTBI primers and then moved on to a second-round multiplex PCR. TCRdb analysed the multiplex PCR reads with MiXCR anew, one entry per CDR3 protein. The table records 230,000 or so distinct CDR3 sequences, approximately 42% of them present only once. A diagnosis was made from clinical symptoms together with serum thyroxine, TRAb, thyroid ultrasound and orbital computed tomography. The V gene lost 6 bases and the J gene lost 9 bases, with 15 bases spanning the gap. CDR3 length equals 12 residues. Germline assignment: CDR1 MDHEN and CDR2 SYDVKM.

The gene calls are TRBV28 and TRBJ2-7; possible D gene TRBD2, 6 bases. This sequence originates from an adult man with Graves' ophthalmopathy. The sequenced sample was peripheral blood. The CDR3 coding sequence is TGTGCCAGCAGGCCCCCCGGGGGTCGGCAGTACTTC. This sequence encodes CASRPPGGRQYF. Full variable domain (outside the CDR3, taken from reference TRBV28 and TRBJ2-7): DVKVTQSSRYLVKRTGEKVFLECVQDMDHENMFWYRQDPGLGLRLIYFSYDVKMKEKGDIPEGYSVSREKKERFSLILESASTNQTSMYLCASRPPGGRQYFGPGTRLTVT.